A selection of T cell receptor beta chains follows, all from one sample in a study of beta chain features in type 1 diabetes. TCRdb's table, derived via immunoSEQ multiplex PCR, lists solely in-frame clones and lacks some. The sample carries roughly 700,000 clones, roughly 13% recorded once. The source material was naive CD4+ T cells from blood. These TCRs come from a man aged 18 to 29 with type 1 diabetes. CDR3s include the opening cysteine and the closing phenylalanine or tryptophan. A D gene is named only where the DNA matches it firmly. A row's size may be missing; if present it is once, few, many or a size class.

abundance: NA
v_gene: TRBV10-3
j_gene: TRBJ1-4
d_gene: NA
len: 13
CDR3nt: TGTGCCATCAGTCGTACCGTACTTGAAAAACTGTTTTTT
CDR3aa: CAISRTVLEKLFF

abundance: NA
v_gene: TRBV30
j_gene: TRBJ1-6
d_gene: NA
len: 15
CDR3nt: TGTGCCTGGAGCGCGCGCGGATCCTATAATTCACCCCTCCACTTT
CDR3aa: CAWSARGSYNSPLHF

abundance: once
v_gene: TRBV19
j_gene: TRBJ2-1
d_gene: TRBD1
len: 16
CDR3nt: TGTGCCAGTAGAGCCCCCGGGACAGGGGGAAACAATGAGCAGTTCTTC
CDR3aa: CASRAPGTGGNNEQFF

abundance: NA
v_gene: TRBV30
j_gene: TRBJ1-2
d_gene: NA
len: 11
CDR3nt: TGTGCCTGGAGTCAGGGAAGCGGCTACACCTTC
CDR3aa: CAWSQGSGYTF

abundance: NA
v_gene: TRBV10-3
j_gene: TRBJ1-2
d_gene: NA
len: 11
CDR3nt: TGTGCCATCAGTGAAGGACAGCCGTACACCTTC
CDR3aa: CAISEGQPYTF

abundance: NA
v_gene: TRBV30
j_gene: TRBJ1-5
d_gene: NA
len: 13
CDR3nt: TGTGCCTGGAGTACCGGGCTGGATCAGCCCCAGCATTTT
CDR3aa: CAWSTGLDQPQHF

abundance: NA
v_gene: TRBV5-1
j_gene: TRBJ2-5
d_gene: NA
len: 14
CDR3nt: TGCGCCAGCAGCTTGGGACAAACCCAAGAGACCCAGTACTTC
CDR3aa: CASSLGQTQETQYF

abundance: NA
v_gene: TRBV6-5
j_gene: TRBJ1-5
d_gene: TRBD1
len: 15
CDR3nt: TGTGCCAGCAGCACCGGGACAGTTAGCAATCAGCCCCAGCATTTT
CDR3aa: CASSTGTVSNQPQHF

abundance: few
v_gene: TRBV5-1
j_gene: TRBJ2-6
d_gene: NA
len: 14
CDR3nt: TGCGCCAGCAGCTCGATCTCTGGGGCCAACGTCCTGACTTTC
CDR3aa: CASSSISGANVLTF

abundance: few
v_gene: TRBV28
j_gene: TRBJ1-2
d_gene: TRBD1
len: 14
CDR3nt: TGTGCCAGCAGTACTCCCGACAGGGGTTATGGCTACACCTTC
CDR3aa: CASSTPDRGYGYTF

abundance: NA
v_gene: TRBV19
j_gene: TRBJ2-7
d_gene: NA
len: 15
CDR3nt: TGTGCCAGTAGTCCTGCAGGGACGGCAGACTACGAGCAGTACTTC
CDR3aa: CASSPAGTADYEQYF

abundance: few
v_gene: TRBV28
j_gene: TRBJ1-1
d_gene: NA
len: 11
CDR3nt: TGTGCCAGCAGCTCAGGGTACGTTGCTTTCTTT
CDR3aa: CASSSGYVAFF

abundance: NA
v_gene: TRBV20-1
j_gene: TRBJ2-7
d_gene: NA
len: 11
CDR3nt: TGCAGTGCTCCGAGGGTTGACGAGCAGTACTTC
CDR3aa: CSAPRVDEQYF

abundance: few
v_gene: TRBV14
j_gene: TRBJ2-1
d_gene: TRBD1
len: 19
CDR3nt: TGTGCCAGCAGCCTGCTTCTAAAGTCATATGAGACAGGGTTTATTGAGCAGTTCTTC
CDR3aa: CASSLLLKSYETGFIEQFF

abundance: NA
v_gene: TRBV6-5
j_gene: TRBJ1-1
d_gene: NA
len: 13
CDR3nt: TGTGCCAGCAGTTCCCCATCGAACACTGAAGCTTTCTTT
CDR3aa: CASSSPSNTEAFF

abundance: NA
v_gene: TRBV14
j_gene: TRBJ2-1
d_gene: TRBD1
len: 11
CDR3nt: TGTGCCAGCAGCCAGGGACAGATGCAGTTCTTC
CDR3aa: CASSQGQMQFF

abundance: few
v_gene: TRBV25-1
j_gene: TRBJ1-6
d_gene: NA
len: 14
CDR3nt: TGTGCCAGCAGCCTTCAGGGAGTAGGCTCACCCCTCCACTTT
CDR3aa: CASSLQGVGSPLHF

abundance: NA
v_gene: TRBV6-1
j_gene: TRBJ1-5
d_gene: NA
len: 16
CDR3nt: TGTGCCAGCAGTGAACCCCCAGGGACGAGCAATCAGCCCCAGCATTTT
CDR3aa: CASSEPPGTSNQPQHF

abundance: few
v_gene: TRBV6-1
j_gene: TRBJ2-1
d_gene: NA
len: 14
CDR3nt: TGTGCCAGCAGTGAAGCGCGGACCTACAATGAGCAGTTCTTC
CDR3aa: CASSEARTYNEQFF

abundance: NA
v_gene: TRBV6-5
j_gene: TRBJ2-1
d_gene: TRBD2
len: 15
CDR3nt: TGTGCCAGCAGTTACTCTAGCGGGGCCTACAATGAGCAGTTCTTC
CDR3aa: CASSYSSGAYNEQFF

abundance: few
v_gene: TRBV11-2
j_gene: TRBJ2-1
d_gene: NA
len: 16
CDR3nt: TGTGCCAGCAGCCCAAGAGGGTTAAGCTCCTACAATGAGCAGTTCTTC
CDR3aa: CASSPRGLSSYNEQFF

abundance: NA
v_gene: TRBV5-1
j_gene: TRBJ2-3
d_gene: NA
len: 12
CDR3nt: TGCGCCAGCAGCTTGGAAACAGATACGCAGTATTTT
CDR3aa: CASSLETDTQYF